This T cell receptor (beta chain) was captured in a study of T cell responses to AZD1222 COVID-19 vaccine. Points from the study as a whole: Seropositive AZD1222 recipients at baseline numbered only 6 or 7. CD4 TCRs associated with vaccination spanned spike, dominating at 160-218 and 743-854.

This clone was observed a single time. Antigen: not known. TCRdb's copy holds only in-frame clones and misses some; the assay was immunoSEQ multiplex PCR. This sample carries 120,000 to 150,000 clones, about 90% of them seen once, and the ten largest clones take about 7.5%. Germline CDR1 and CDR2: ENHRY and SYGVKD. The CDR3 runs to 15 residues. V shed 6 bases, J shed 1 base, and the junction held 4 bases outside the gene matches. Sequenced material: peripheral blood, taken 28 days after the second dose of the MenACWY control vaccine. The sequence came from an adult who received the MenACWY meningococcal vaccine as a control. V usage is TRBV10-3 and J usage is TRBJ2-3; TRBD1 agrees at 10 bases. The CDR3 loop reads CAISLGTGGTDTQYF. CDR3 nucleotide sequence: TGTGCCATCAGCCTCGGGACAGGGGGCACAGATACGCAGTATTTT.